Listed below are T cell receptor beta chains from one sample, sequenced in a study of cytomegalovirus exposure and HLA in healthy donors. The repertoire was sequenced with immunoSEQ multiplex PCR; TCRdb's copy has only in-frame clones and lacks some. The sample lists roughly 200,000 clones, around three quarters occurring once. What was sequenced was PBMCs. Receptors originate from a woman between 25 and 40 years old in good health and CMV-seropositive. Both conserved end residues are part of each CDR3. The D gene is left open where the match is weak. Part of the rows lack a size; the others show once, few, many or a class for expanded clones.

TRBV18	NA	TRBJ1-5	NA	12	CASSENNQPQHF	TGTGCCAGCTCGGAGAACAATCAGCCCCAGCATTTT
TRBV7-6	NA	TRBJ2-7	once	13	CASSPPTGDEQYF	TGTGCCAGCAGCCCGCCCACCGGAGACGAGCAGTACTTC
TRBV4-2	NA	TRBJ2-7	NA	15	CASSQDWSGSYEQYF	TGTGCCAGCAGCCAAGATTGGAGCGGCTCCTACGAGCAGTACTTC
TRBV29-1	TRBD1	TRBJ2-3	few	14	CSADRGTSTDTQYF	TGCAGCGCTGACAGGGGCACTAGCACAGATACGCAGTATTTT
TRBV4-3	NA	TRBJ2-1	NA	11	CASSRDGEQFF	TGCGCCAGCAGTCGAGATGGTGAGCAGTTCTTC
TRBV30	TRBD2	TRBJ2-5	NA	16	CAWRAGLAGNQETQYF	TGTGCCTGGAGGGCCGGACTAGCGGGGAATCAAGAGACCCAGTACTTC
TRBV6-5	TRBD2	TRBJ2-5	NA	15	CASSPWTSGVETQYF	TGTGCCAGCAGTCCGTGGACTAGCGGGGTGGAGACCCAGTACTTC
TRBV14	NA	TRBJ1-2	NA	14	CASSQDAGRNGYTF	TGTGCCAGCAGCCAAGATGCGGGGCGGAATGGCTACACCTTC
TRBV11-2	TRBD2	TRBJ2-1	NA	14	CATNQGGPSNEQFF	TGTGCCACAAACCAGGGAGGGCCTAGTAATGAGCAGTTCTTC
TRBV7-9	NA	TRBJ1-2	NA	12	CASSLVQYGYTF	TGTGCCAGCAGCTTAGTGCAGTATGGCTACACCTTC
TRBV2	NA	TRBJ2-3	NA	14	CASYNRKYTDTQYF	TGTGCCAGCTACAACAGGAAGTACACAGATACGCAGTATTTT
TRBV5-5	TRBD2	TRBJ2-1	NA	18	CASSYPGTSGGFYNEQFF	TGTGCCAGCAGCTACCCCGGGACTAGCGGGGGGTTCTACAATGAGCAGTTCTTC
TRBV7-2	TRBD1	TRBJ2-7	NA	15	CASSLVQGARYEQYF	TGTGCCAGCAGCTTAGTTCAGGGGGCAAGGTACGAGCAGTACTTC
TRBV7-6	NA	TRBJ1-3	NA	15	CASSLAPRVGNTIYF	TGTGCCAGCAGCTTAGCGCCCAGGGTGGGAAACACCATATATTTT
TRBV11-2	NA	TRBJ2-3	NA	16	CASSSAGSSRTDTQYF	TGTGCCAGCAGCTCCGCGGGGAGCAGCCGCACAGATACGCAGTATTTT
TRBV9	NA	TRBJ1-2	once	13	CASSVDSNYGYTF	TGTGCCAGCAGCGTAGACAGTAACTATGGCTACACCTTC
TRBV18	TRBD1	TRBJ1-1	NA	14	CASSPGQGGTEAFF	TGTGCCAGCTCACCGGGACAGGGAGGCACTGAAGCTTTCTTT
TRBV2	TRBD1	TRBJ2-5	many	13	CASNYRGEETQYF	TGTGCCAGTAACTACAGGGGCGAAGAGACCCAGTACTTC
TRBV10-3	TRBD2	TRBJ2-1	few	14	CAISESRGGNEQFF	TGTGCCATCAGTGAGTCGCGGGGGGGCAATGAGCAGTTCTTC
TRBV7-9	TRBD2	TRBJ2-5	NA	17	CASSLVGTSGSQETQYF	TGTGCCAGCAGCTTAGTAGGGACTAGCGGGAGCCAAGAGACCCAGTACTTC
TRBV6-6	NA	TRBJ2-3	NA	14	CASSYSLSADTQYF	TGTGCCAGCAGTTACTCCTTAAGTGCGGATACGCAGTATTTT
TRBV27	NA	TRBJ2-1	NA	15	CASSLYAGSYNEQFF	TGTGCCAGCAGTTTATATGCCGGCTCCTACAATGAGCAGTTCTTC
TRBV4-1	NA	TRBJ1-3	NA	16	CASSQDKLGDRNTVYF	TGCGCCAGCAGCCAAGATAAGTTAGGGGATCGGAACACCGTATATTTT
TRBV2	NA	TRBJ1-5	once	13	CASRQISNQPQHF	TGTGCCAGCAGACAGATTAGCAATCAGCCCCAGCATTTT
TRBV5-1	TRBD1	TRBJ1-3	NA	15	CASSLGQGATNTIYF	TGCGCCAGCAGCTTGGGACAGGGGGCGACGAACACCATATATTTT
TRBV7-9	NA	TRBJ2-6	few	18	CASSLSSGAKSGANVLTF	TGTGCCAGCAGCTTATCGTCAGGTGCGAAGTCTGGGGCCAACGTCCTGACTTTC
TRBV6-1	TRBD2	TRBJ2-5	NA	16	CASSVILAGGEETQYF	TGTGCCAGCAGTGTGATTTTAGCGGGAGGGGAGGAGACCCAGTACTTC
TRBV2	TRBD1	TRBJ2-5	NA	15	CASSTPGQGAETQYF	TGTGCCAGCAGTACACCGGGACAGGGAGCGGAGACCCAGTACTTC
TRBV7-2	TRBD1	TRBJ1-1	NA	13	CASSGQGETEAFF	TGTGCCAGCAGCGGACAGGGAGAAACTGAAGCTTTCTTT
TRBV5-6	NA	TRBJ1-4	NA	16	CASSLAWGPTNEKLFF	TGTGCCAGCAGCTTAGCCTGGGGCCCAACTAATGAAAAACTGTTTTTT
TRBV15	NA	TRBJ1-1	NA	12	CATSTGNTEAFF	TGTGCCACCAGCACGGGGAACACTGAAGCTTTCTTT
TRBV7-2	TRBD2	TRBJ2-3	NA	16	CASSNLAGGHTDTQYF	TGTGCCAGCAGCAACCTAGCGGGGGGGCACACAGATACGCAGTATTTT
TRBV12-5	TRBD1	TRBJ1-1	few	17	CASGLVLSRDRGTEAFF	TGTGCTAGTGGTTTGGTGTTGAGCAGGGACAGGGGCACTGAAGCTTTCTTT
TRBV6-5	TRBD2	TRBJ2-7	NA	16	CASSYSPSGSTYEQYF	TGTGCCAGCAGTTACTCTCCTAGCGGGAGTACTTACGAGCAGTACTTC
TRBV19	NA	TRBJ2-5	NA	18	CASSIDPAPGLPGETQYF	TGTGCCAGTAGTATTGACCCTGCGCCGGGACTCCCGGGGGAGACCCAGTACTTC
TRBV4-1	NA	TRBJ2-1	few	16	CASSPNLARRLGEQFF	TGCGCCAGCAGCCCAAATCTAGCGCGGAGATTGGGTGAGCAGTTCTTC
TRBV4-3	TRBD2	TRBJ2-1	NA	16	CASSLGTSPNYNEQFF	TGCGCCAGCAGCCTGGGGACTAGCCCAAACTACAATGAGCAGTTCTTC
TRBV5-6	NA	TRBJ2-4	NA	16	CASSLGSGLAKNIQYF	TGTGCCAGCAGCTTGGGGTCGGGGTTAGCCAAAAACATTCAGTACTTC
TRBV5-5	NA	TRBJ1-3	few	15	CASSLWGTSGNTIYF	TGTGCCAGCAGCTTGTGGGGCACCTCTGGAAACACCATATATTTT
TRBV9	TRBD2	TRBJ2-1	few	15	CASSVGGLAGDEQFF	TGTGCCAGCAGCGTAGGCGGACTAGCGGGCGATGAGCAGTTCTTC
TRBV4-1	TRBD1	TRBJ1-2	NA	16	CASSQEPGTVTYGYTF	TGCGCCAGCAGCCAAGAACCCGGGACAGTTACTTATGGCTACACCTTC
TRBV11-2	TRBD1	TRBJ1-1	NA	16	CASSLGAGTGYTEAFF	TGTGCCAGCAGCTTAGGGGCCGGGACAGGGTATACTGAAGCTTTCTTT